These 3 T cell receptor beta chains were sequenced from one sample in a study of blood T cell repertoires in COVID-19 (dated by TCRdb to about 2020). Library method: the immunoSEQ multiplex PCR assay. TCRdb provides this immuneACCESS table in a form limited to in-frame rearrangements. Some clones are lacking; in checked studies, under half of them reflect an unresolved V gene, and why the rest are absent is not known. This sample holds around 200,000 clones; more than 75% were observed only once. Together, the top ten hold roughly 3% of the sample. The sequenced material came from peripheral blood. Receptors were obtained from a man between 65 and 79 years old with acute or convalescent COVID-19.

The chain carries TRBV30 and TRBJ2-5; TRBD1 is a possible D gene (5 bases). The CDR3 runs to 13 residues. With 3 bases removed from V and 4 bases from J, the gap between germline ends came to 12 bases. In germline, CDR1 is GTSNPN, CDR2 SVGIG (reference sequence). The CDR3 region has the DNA TGTGCCTGGAGAAGGACACCTCTAGAGACCCAGTACTTC. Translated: CAWRRTPLETQYF. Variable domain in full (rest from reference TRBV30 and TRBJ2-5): SQTIHQWPATLVQPVGSPLSLECTVEGTSNPNLYWYRQAAGRGLQLLFYSVGIGQISSEVPQNLSASRPQDRQFILSSKKLLLSDSGFYLCAWRRTPLETQYFGPGTRLLVL.

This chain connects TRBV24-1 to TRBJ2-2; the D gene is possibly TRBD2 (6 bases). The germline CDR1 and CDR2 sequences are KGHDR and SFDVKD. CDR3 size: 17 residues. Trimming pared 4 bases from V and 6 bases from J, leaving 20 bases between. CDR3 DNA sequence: TGTGCCACCAGTGACAACCTGGCCTCAGGGAGGTCCGGGGAGCTGTTTTTT. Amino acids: CATSDNLASGRSGELFF.

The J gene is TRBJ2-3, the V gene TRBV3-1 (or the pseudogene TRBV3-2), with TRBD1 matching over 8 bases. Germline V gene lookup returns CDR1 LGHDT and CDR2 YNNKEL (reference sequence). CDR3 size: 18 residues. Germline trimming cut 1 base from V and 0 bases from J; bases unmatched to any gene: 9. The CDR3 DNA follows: TGTGCCAGCAGCCAAGGGGGACAGGCACTCCCTAGCACAGATACGCAGTATTTT. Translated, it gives CASSQGGQALPSTDTQYF.